These 14 T cell receptor beta chains were all obtained from the same sample, sequenced in a study of OX40 agonist ivuxolimab in advanced cancers. Only in-frame clones appear in the TCRdb table, and some are missing; sequencing was by immunoSEQ multiplex PCR. The table has about 82,000 clones, roughly 92% seen once; the top ten hold under 0.7%. Sequenced material: CD4+ or CD8+ T cells sorted from blood, taken in a trial of the OX40 agonist ivuxolimab. These receptors originate from an adult with an advanced solid tumor such as melanoma, head and neck, liver or kidney cancer.

This sequence joins TRBV5-1 and TRBJ2-5; the match to TRBD1 covers 9 bases. The CDR3 sequence is 14 residues long. Germline CDR1 is SGHRS and CDR2 is YFSETQ. V shed 4 bases, J shed 1 base, and the junction held 2 bases outside the gene matches. CDR3 sequence (DNA): TGCGCCAGCAGCAGGACAGGGGCCCAAGAGACCCAGTACTTC. It is translated as CASSRTGAQETQYF.

The V and J genes are TRBV11-2 and TRBJ1-5, with D hard to call. The germline CDR1 and CDR2 sequences are SGHAT and FQNNGV. Trimming left V 5 bases short and J 6 bases short, with 11 bases between. This CDR3 is built from 13 residues. CDR3 protein: CASSLITSQPQHF. The CDR3 nucleotides read TGTGCCAGCAGCCTTATCACTTCTCAGCCCCAGCATTTT.

The chain joins TRBV5-6 to TRBJ2-7; D unresolved. CDR3 length: 13 amino acids. V lost 1 base, J lost 1 base, and 6 bases lay in between. Germline V gene sequence: CDR1 SGHDT, CDR2 YYEEEE. The CDR3 protein is CASSLPESYEQYF. The CDR3 nucleotides are TGTGCCAGCAGCTTGCCAGAATCCTACGAGCAGTACTTC.

This chain uses TRBV5-5 with TRBJ1-4; D is unresolved. Germline-derived CDR1 and CDR2 are SGHKS and YYEKEE (reference sequence). V was cut by 0 bases and J by 0 bases, with 6 bases left in between. The CDR3 has 15 residues. CDR3 in amino acids: CASSLVGTTNEKLFF. CDR3 in DNA: TGTGCCAGCAGCTTGGTCGGTACAACTAATGAAAAACTGTTTTTT.

The chain combines TRBV2 with TRBJ1-4; D gene ambiguous. The V end lost 6 bases, the J end lost 4 bases, and 12 bases lay between the germline ends. The germline V gene has CDR1 SNHLY and CDR2 FYNNEI. The CDR3 has 14 residues. CDR3 sequence reads: CASSDRENNEKLFF. The CDR3 region has the DNA TGTGCCAGCAGCGATAGGGAAAATAATGAAAAACTGTTTTTT.

J is TRBJ2-1 and V is TRBV10-3; D is tentatively TRBD1 or TRBD2 (5 bases each). The V gene's germline CDR1 is ENHRY and CDR2 SYGVKD. Trimming pared 8 bases from V and 8 bases from J, leaving 16 bases between. The CDR3 extends over 13 amino acids. The DNA for the CDR3 is TGTGCCATCGGGGTGGGGCAGGAGGATGAGCAGTTCTTC. This codes for CAIGVGQEDEQFF.

V is TRBV2 and J is TRBJ1-2; 8 bases match TRBD1. Germline CDR1 and CDR2: SNHLY and FYNNEI. Losses at the gene ends were 10 bases for V and 8 bases for J; bases not matched to a gene: 9. The CDR3 spans 12 residues. The CDR3 here is CAKQGQGRGYTF. The CDR3, as DNA: TGTGCCAAACAAGGACAGGGAAGGGGCTACACCTTC.

The CDR3 region is CASPPDTRSMNTEAFF. CDR3 coding DNA: TGTGCCAGCCCGCCCGACACTCGCTCAATGAACACTGAAGCTTTCTTT. This chain connects TRBV21-1 to TRBJ1-1; TRBD1 is taken as the D call from the table, unchecked against the DNA. TRBV21-1 is reported as a pseudogene. This CDR3 is built from 16 residues.

The V gene is TRBV19, the J gene TRBJ2-3; D may correspond to TRBD1 or TRBD2 (5 bases each). With 7 bases removed from V and 3 bases from J, the gap between germline ends came to 11 bases. The germline gives CDR1 LNHDA, CDR2 SQIVND (reference sequence). The CDR3 is 13 amino acids. The CDR3: CASTRDGTDTQYF. As DNA, the CDR3 is TGTGCCAGTACACGGGACGGTACAGATACGCAGTATTTT.

Here the CDR3 reads CASSEDLGSYSGNTIYF. CDR3 sequence (DNA): TGTGCCAGCAGTGAAGACCTCGGGAGTTACTCTGGAAACACCATATATTTT. The chain joins TRBV2 to TRBJ1-3; D remains unclear. Per the germline V gene, CDR1 is SNHLY and CDR2 is FYNNEI. This CDR3 contains 17 residues. The V gene lost 1 base and the J gene lost 0 bases, with 13 bases spanning the gap.

This sequence joins TRBV9 and TRBJ1-1; D is undetermined. The CDR3 is 14 amino acids. Trimming cost V 0 bases and J 0 bases, with 6 bases left between them. Germline assignment: CDR1 SGDLS and CDR2 YYNGEE. The CDR3 coding sequence is TGTGCCAGCAGCGTAGGGGCGGTGAACACTGAAGCTTTCTTT. This gives the protein CASSVGAVNTEAFF.

This sequence joins TRBV10-1 and TRBJ2-1; 7 bases map to TRBD1. Germline V gene lookup returns CDR1 WNHNN and CDR2 SYGVQD (reference sequence). V was clipped by 5 bases and J by 6 bases; unmatched bases: 7. CDR3 length: 14 amino acids. CDR3 protein: CASSHDRDLNEQFF. In DNA form, the CDR3 reads TGCGCCAGCAGTCATGACAGGGATCTCAATGAGCAGTTCTTC.

The rearrangement links TRBV13 to TRBJ2-5, with TRBD2 matching over 10 bases. The CDR3 has 15 residues. J gave up 3 bases and V 3 bases, and 4 bases lay outside the gene matches. Germline loops: CDR1 PRHDT, CDR2 FYEKMQ (reference sequence). CDR3 amino acids: CASSLWTSGKETQYF. As DNA, the CDR3 is TGTGCCAGCAGCTTGTGGACTAGCGGCAAAGAGACCCAGTACTTC.

The chain joins TRBV13 to TRBJ2-7; 8 bases match TRBD1. The length of the CDR3 is 15 residues. Germline CDR1 PRHDT, CDR2 FYEKMQ (reference sequence). V dropped 5 bases and J dropped 1; count of bases not matched to a gene: 7. CDR3 nucleotide sequence: TGTGCCAGCAGCCTCCGGGACAGGTTATCCTACGAGCAGTACTTC. Its translation is CASSLRDRLSYEQYF. The full variable domain, in which reference TRBV13 and TRBJ2-7 provide the parts outside the CDR3, is AAGVIQSPRHLIKEKRETATLKCYPIPRHDTVYWYQQGPGQDPQFLISFYEKMQSDKGSIPDRFSAQQFSDYHSELNMSSLELGDSALYFCASSLRDRLSYEQYFGPGTRLTVT.